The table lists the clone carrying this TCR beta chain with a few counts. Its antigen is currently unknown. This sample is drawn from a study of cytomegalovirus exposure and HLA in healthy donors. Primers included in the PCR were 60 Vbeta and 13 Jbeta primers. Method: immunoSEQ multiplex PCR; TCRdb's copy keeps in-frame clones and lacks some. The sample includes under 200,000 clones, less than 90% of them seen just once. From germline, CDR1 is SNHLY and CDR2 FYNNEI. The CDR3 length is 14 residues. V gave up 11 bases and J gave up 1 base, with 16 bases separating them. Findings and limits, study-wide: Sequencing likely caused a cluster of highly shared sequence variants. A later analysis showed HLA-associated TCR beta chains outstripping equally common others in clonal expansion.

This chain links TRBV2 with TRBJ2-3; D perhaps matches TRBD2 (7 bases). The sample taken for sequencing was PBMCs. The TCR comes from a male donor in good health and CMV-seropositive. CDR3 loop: CARSQGGGTDTQYF. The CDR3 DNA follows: TGTGCCCGCTCACAAGGGGGGGGCACAGATACGCAGTATTTT.